This TCR beta chain was sequenced during a study of lymphopenia after photon versus proton radiotherapy. Here immunoSEQ multiplex PCR was the method, and the copy in TCRdb shows in-frame clones only, minus some. The sample has about 30,000 clones, 87% seen once. Germline loops: CDR1 SGHRS, CDR2 YFSETQ. V lost 0 bases and J 1 base, leaving 20 bases between the germline ends. The CDR3 contains 20 residues. Regarding this clone: Its antigen remains unidentified.

Whole-study findings and limits: After the lymphocyte nadir, photon-treated repertoires showed oligoclonal expansion, especially of CD8+ Temra cells. Larger post-nadir TCR diversity loss correlated inversely with survival in deceased patients. Better survival with proton therapy was suggested as possible, not demonstrated.

This clonotype was sampled from a woman in her fifties or sixties with cholangiocarcinoma. Some clones in this sample may be carry-over from other donors' samples. J is TRBJ2-6 and V is TRBV5-1; possible D gene TRBD1, 5 bases. Specimen: peripheral blood, collected from a patient treated with proton-based radiotherapy. The DNA of the CDR3 is TGCGCCAGCAGCTTGGGACCGTTCCGGGCGGACAAGTCTGGGGCCAACGTCCTGACTTTC. It is translated as CASSLGPFRADKSGANVLTF.